The clone carrying this T cell receptor (beta chain) has at least ten counts. Its target is unknown. In germline, CDR1 is MNHEY, CDR2 SVGAGI. The CDR3 length is 19 residues. V shed 0 bases, J shed 1 base, and the junction held 10 bases outside the gene matches. A second about 6 to 11 cycle PCR used barcoded and J-beta primers. A template-switch adaptor with 12 random nucleotides tagged each cDNA molecule. TCRdb fed the 5' RACE reads into MiXCR, producing one record per CDR3 protein. This sample has around 870,000 distinct CDR3 sequences; under 30% occur once, and the top ten carry 17%. This sample was included in a study of blood T cells in healthy people across ages. Findings and limits, study-wide: Older age coincided with a roughly linear decline in TCR beta diversity per million T cells. Long-lived and aged donors differed, with more naive CD4+ cells and higher diversity in the long-lived.

This chain connects TRBV6-5 to TRBJ2-3; 10 bases are a match to TRBD2. This TCR was sampled from a woman of 80 years or more in good health. Input material: blood. The CDR3 DNA is TGTGCCAGCAGTTACTCGATACTAGCGGGGAGCTACCGCACAGATACGCAGTATTTT. Its protein product is CASSYSILAGSYRTDTQYF.